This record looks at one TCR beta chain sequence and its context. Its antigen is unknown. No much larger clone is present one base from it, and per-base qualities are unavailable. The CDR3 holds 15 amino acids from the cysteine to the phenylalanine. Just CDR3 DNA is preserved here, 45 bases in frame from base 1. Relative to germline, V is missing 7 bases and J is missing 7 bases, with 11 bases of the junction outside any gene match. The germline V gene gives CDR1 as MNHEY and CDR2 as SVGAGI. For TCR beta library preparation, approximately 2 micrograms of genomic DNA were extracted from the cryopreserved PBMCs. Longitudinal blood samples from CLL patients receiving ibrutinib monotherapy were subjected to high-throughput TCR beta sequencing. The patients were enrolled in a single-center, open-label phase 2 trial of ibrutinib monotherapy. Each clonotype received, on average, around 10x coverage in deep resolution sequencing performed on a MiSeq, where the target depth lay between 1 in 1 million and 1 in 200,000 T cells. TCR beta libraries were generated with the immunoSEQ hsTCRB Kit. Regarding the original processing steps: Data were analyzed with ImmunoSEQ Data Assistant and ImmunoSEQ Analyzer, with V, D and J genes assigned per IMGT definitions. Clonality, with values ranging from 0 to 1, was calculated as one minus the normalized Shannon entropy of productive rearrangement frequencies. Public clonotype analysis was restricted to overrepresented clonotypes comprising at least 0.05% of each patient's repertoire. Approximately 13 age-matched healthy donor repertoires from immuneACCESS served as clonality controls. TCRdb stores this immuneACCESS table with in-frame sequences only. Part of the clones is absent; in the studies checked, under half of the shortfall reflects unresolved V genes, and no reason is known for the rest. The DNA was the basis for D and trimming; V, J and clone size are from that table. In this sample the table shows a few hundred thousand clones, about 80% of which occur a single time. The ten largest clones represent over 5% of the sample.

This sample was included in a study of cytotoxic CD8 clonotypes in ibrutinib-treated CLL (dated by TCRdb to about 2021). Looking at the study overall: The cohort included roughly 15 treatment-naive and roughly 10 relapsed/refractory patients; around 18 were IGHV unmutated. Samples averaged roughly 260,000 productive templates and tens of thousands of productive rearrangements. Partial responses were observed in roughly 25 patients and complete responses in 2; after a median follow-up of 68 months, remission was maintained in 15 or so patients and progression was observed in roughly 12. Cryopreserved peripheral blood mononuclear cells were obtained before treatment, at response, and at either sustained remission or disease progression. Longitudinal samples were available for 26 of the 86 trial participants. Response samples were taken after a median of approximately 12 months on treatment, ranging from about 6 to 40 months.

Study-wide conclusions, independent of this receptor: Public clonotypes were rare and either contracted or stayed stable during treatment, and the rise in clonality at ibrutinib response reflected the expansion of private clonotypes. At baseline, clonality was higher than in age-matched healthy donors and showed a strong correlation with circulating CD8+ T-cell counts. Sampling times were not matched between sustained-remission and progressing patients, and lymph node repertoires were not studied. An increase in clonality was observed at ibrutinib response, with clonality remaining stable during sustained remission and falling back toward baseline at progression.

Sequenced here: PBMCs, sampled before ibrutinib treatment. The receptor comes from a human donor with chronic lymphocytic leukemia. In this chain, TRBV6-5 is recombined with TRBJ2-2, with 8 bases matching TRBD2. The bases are TGTGCCAGCACCCACCTCGGGAGGGCTAACGGGGAGCTGTTTTTT. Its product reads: CASTHLGRANGELFF.